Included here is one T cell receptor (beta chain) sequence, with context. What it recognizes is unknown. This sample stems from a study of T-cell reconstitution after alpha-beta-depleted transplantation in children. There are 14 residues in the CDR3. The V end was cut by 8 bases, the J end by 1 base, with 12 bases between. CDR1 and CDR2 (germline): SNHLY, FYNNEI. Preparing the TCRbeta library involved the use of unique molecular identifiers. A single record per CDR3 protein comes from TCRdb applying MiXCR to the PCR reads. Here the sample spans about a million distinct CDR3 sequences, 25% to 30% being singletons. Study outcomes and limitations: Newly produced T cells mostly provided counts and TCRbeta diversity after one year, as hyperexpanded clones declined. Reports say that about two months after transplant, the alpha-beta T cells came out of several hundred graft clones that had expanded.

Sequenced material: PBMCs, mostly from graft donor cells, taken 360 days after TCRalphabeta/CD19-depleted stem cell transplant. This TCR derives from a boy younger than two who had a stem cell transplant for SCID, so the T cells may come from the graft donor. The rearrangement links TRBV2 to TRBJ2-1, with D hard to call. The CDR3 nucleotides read TGTGCCAGCCAAAGGCAGGTGTCCTACAATGAGCAGTTCTTC. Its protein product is CASQRQVSYNEQFF.